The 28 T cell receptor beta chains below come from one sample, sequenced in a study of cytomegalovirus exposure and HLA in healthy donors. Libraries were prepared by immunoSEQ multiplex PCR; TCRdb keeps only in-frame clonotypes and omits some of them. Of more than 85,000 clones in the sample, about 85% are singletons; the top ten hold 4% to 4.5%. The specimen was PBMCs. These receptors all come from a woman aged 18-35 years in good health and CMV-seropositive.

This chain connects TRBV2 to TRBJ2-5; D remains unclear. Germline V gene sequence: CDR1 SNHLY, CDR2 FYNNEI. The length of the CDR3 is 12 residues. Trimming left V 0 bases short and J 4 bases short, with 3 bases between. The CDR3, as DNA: TGTGCCAGCAGTGAAGCGCGAGAGACCCAGTACTTC. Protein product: CASSEARETQYF.

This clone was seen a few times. The CDR3 reads CASNPIGGGEQYF. In DNA, the CDR3 is TGTGCCAGCAACCCTATAGGGGGCGGTGAGCAGTACTTC. The V gene is TRBV27, the J gene TRBJ2-7, with 7 bases lining up with TRBD1. V trimming: 7 bases; J trimming: 7 bases; junction bases outside the gene matches: 10. The CDR3 is 13 residues long. Germline V gene sequence: CDR1 MNHEY, CDR2 SMNVEV (reference sequence).

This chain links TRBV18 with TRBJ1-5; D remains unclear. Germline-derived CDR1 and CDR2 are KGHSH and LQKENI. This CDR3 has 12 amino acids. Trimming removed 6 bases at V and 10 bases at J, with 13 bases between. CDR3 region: CASSLGPEPQHF. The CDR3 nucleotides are TGTGCCAGCTCGCTAGGCCCAGAACCCCAGCATTTT.

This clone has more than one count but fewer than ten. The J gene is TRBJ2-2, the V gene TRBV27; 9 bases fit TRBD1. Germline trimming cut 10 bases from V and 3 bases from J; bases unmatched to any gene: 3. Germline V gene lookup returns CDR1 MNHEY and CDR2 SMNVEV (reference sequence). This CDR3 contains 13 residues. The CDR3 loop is CATRTGDTGELFF. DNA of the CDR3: TGTGCCACCCGGACAGGGGACACCGGGGAGCTGTTTTTT.

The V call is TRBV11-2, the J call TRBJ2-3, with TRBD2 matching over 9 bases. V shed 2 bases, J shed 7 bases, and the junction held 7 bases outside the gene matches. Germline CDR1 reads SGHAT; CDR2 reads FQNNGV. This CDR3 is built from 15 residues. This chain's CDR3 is CASSLRGTSTNTQYF. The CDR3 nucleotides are TGTGCCAGCAGCTTAAGGGGGACTAGCACTAATACGCAGTATTTT.

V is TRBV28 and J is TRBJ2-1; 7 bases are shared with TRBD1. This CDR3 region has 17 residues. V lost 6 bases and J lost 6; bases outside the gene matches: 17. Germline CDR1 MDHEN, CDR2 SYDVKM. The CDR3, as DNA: TGTGCCAGCAGCACACACCCCGGGACAGTCCATGGCAATGAGCAGTTCTTC. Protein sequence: CASSTHPGTVHGNEQFF.

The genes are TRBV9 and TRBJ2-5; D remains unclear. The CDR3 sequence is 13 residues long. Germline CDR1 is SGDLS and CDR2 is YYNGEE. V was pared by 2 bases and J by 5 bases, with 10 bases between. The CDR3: CASSVVDGETQYF. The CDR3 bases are TGTGCCAGCAGCGTGGTCGACGGGGAGACCCAGTACTTC.

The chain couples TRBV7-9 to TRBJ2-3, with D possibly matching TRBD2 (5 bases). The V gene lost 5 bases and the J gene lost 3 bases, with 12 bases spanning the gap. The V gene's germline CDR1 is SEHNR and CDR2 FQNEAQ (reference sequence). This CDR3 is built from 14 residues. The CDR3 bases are TGTGCCAGCAGCCCCACCGGGATTACAGATACGCAGTATTTT. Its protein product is CASSPTGITDTQYF.

The CDR3 nucleotides are TGCGCCAGCAGCTTGGCTATCGGACTCTACGAGCAGTACTTC. Translation gives CASSLAIGLYEQYF. The rearrangement joins TRBV5-1 to TRBJ2-7, with a tentative D call TRBD2 (5 bases). V was pared by 0 bases and J by 3 bases, with 10 bases between. CDR1 and CDR2 (germline): SGHRS, YFSETQ. The CDR3 consists of 14 residues.

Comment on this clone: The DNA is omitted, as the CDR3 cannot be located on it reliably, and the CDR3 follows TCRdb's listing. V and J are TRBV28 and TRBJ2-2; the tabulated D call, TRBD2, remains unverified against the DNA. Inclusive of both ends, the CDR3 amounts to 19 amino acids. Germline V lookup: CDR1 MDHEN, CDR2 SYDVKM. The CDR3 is CASSSSPWGGSSNTGELFF.

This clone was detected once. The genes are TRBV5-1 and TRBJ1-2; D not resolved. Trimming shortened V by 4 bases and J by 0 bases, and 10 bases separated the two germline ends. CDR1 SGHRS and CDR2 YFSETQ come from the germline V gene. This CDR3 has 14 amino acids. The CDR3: CASSTEGANYGYTF. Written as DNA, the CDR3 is TGCGCCAGCAGCACAGAGGGAGCTAACTATGGCTACACCTTC.

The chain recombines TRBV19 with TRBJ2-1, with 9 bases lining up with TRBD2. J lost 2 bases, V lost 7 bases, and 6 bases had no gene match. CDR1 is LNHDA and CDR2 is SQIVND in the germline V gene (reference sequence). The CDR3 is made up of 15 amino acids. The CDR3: CASKRREGPYNEQFF. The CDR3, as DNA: TGTGCCAGTAAGCGGCGGGAGGGCCCCTACAATGAGCAGTTCTTC.

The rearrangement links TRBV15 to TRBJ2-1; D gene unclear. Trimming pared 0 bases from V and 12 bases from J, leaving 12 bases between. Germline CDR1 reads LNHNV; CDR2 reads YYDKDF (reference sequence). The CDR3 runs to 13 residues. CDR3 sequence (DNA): TGTGCCACCAGCAGAGATTATCTAGGCGGGCAGTTCTTC. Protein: CATSRDYLGGQFF. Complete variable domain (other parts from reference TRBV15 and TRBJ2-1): DAMVIQNPRYQVTQFGKPVTLSCSQTLNHNVMYWYQQKSSQAPKLLFHYYDKDFNNEADTPDNFQSRRPNTSFCFLDIRSPGLGDTAMYLCATSRDYLGGQFFGPGTRLTVL.

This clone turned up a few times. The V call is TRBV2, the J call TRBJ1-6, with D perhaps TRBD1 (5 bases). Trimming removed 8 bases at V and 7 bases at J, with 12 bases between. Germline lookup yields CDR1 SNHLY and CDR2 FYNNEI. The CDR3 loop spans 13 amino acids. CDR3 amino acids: CASRWGDNSPLHF. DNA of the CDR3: TGTGCCAGCCGTTGGGGGGACAATTCACCCCTCCACTTT. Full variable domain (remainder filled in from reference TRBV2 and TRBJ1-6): EPEVTQTPSHQVTQMGQEVILRCVPISNHLYFYWYRQILGQKVEFLVSFYNNEISEKSEIFDDQFSVERPDGSNFTLKIRSTKLEDSAMYFCASRWGDNSPLHFGNGTRLTVT.

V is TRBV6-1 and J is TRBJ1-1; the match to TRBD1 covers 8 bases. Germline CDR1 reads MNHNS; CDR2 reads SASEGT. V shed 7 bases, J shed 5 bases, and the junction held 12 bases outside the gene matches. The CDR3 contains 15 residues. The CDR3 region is CASTLDRGGLTEAFF. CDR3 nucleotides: TGTGCCAGCACTCTCGACAGGGGCGGTTTAACTGAAGCTTTCTTT.

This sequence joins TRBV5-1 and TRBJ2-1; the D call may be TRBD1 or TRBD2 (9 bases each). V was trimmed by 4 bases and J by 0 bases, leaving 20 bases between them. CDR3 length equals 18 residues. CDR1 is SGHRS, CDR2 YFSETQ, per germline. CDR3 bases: TGCGCCAGCAGCCGACAGGGGGGCGGGAGGGGCTCCTACAATGAGCAGTTCTTC. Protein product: CASSRQGGGRGSYNEQFF.

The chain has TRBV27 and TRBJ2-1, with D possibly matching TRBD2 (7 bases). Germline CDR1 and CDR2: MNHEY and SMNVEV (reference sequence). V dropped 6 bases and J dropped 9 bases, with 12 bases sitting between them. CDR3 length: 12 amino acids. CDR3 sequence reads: CASSLGGAEQFF. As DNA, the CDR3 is TGTGCCAGCAGCCTGGGGGGGGCTGAGCAGTTCTTC.

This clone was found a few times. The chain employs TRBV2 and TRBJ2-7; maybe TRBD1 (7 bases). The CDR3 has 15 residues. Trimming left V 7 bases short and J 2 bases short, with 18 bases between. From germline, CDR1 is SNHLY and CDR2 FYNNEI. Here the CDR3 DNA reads TGTGCCAGCACGGGGGACAGTTGGAGGACCTACGAGCAGTACTTC. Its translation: CASTGDSWRTYEQYF.

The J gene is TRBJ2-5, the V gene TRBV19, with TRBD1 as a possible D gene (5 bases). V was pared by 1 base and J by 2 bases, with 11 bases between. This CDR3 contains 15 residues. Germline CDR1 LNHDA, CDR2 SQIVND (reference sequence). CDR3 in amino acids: CASSIGLTDQETQYF. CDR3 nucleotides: TGTGCCAGTAGTATAGGTCTGACAGATCAAGAGACCCAGTACTTC.

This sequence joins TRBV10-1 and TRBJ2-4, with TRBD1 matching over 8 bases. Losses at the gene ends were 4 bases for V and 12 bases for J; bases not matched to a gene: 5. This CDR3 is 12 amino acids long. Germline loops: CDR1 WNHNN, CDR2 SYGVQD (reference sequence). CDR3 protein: CASSGQGTPQYF. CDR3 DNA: TGCGCCAGCAGTGGACAGGGGACCCCTCAGTACTTC.

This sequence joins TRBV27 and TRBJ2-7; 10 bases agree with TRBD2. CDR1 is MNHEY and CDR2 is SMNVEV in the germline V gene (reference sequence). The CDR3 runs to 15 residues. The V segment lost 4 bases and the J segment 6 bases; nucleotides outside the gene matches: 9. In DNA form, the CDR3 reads TGTGCCAGCAGTTCTCGCCCTAGCGGGGGCAGCGAGCAGTACTTC. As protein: CASSSRPSGGSEQYF.

The CDR3 region is CASRWGQGAEAFF. The CDR3 DNA sequence: TGTGCCAGCCGCTGGGGACAGGGGGCTGAAGCTTTCTTT. The chain carries TRBV6-1 and TRBJ1-1, with 11 bases lining up with TRBD1. The CDR3 covers 13 residues. J was trimmed by 6 bases and V by 8 bases; bases with no gene match: 5. Germline CDR1 is MNHNS and CDR2 is SASEGT.

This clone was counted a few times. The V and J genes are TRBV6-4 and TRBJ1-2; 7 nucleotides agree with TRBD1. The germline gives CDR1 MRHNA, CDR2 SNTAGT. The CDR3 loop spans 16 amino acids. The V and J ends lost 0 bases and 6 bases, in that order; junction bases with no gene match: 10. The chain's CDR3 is CASSDSTGTHIDGYTF. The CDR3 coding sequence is TGTGCCAGCAGTGACTCGACAGGGACCCATATTGATGGCTACACCTTC.

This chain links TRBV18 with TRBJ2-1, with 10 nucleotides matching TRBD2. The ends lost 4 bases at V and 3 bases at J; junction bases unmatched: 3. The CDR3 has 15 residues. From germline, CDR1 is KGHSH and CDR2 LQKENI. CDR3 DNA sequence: TGTGCCAGCTCACTAACTAGCGGGAACTACAATGAGCAGTTCTTC. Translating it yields CASSLTSGNYNEQFF.

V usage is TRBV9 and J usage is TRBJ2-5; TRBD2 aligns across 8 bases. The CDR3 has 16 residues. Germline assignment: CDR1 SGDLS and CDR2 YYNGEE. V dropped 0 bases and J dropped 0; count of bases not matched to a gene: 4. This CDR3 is CASSVDGGRYQETQYF. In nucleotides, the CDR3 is TGTGCCAGCAGCGTAGACGGCGGGAGGTACCAAGAGACCCAGTACTTC.

This chain's CDR3 is CASSLASQGDTQYF. As DNA, the CDR3 is TGCGCCAGCAGCTTGGCCTCCCAGGGGGATACGCAGTATTTT. The chain has TRBV5-1 and TRBJ2-3; TRBD1 might be the D (6 bases). Per germline, CDR1 SGHRS and CDR2 YFSETQ. V lost 0 bases and J 6 bases, leaving 11 bases between the germline ends. This CDR3 is built from 14 residues.

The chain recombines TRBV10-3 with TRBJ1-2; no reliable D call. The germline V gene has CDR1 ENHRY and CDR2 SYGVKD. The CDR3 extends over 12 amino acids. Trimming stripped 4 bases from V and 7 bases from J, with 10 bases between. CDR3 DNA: TGTGCCATCAGTGCCGGGGTTCTTGGCTACACCTTC. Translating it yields CAISAGVLGYTF.

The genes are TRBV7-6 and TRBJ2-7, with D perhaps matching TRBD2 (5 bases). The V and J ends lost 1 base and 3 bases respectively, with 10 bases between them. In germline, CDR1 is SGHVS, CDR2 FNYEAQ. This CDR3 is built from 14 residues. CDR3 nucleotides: TGTGCCAGCAGCTTAGGGACTCGAGTCTACGAGCAGTACTTC. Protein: CASSLGTRVYEQYF.